These T cell receptor beta chains were read from a single sample in a study of patients and donors after allogeneic stem cell transplantation. MiXCR was run by TCRdb on the RT-PCR reads, yielding one entry per CDR3 protein. Found here are 150,000 or so distinct CDR3 sequences, 24% of them singletons; the top ten hold roughly a quarter. Source material: blood, either unsorted or a sorted T cell fraction (not recorded which). The receptor set was obtained from a human donor who was either an allogeneic HSCT recipient or a stem cell or donor lymphocyte infusion donor (not recorded which). It is not recorded whose cells these are; they may come from a transplant donor. Each CDR3 is given with its conserved first and last residue. D genes are given only for firm matches. Some rows mark clone size as missing; the rest say once, few, many or name a class of expanded clone.

TRBV10-2	TRBD2	TRBJ2-3	-	TGCGCCAGCAGGCTAGCGGGAATCGCAGATACGCAGTATTTT	CASRLAGIADTQYF
TRBV6-5	-	TRBJ1-2	many	TGTGCCAGCAGCAAACAGGGTACCTATGGCTACACCTTC	CASSKQGTYGYTF
TRBV29-1	-	TRBJ1-2	-	TGCAGCGCCCAAGCCGGGACGGGATATTATGGCTACACCTTC	CSAQAGTGYYGYTF
TRBV5-1	-	TRBJ2-2	-	TGCGCCAGCAGCCAGACACCGAACACCGGGGAGCTGTTTTTT	CASSQTPNTGELFF
TRBV5-1	-	TRBJ2-1	-	TGCGCCAGCAGCCCGTGGGGGGCCAATGAGCAGTTCTTC	CASSPWGANEQFF
TRBV7-2	-	TRBJ1-1	few	TGTGCCAGCAGCCGGACTACACCCAACACTGAAGCTTTCTTT	CASSRTTPNTEAFF
TRBV4-2	-	TRBJ1-1	few	TGTGCCAGCAGCCATAAGGGGATCGGTCAGGGCAACACTGAAGCTTTCTTT	CASSHKGIGQGNTEAFF
TRBV29-1	-	TRBJ2-3	few	TGCAGCGTTGCTAGGGGAGGCACAGATACGCAGTATTTT	CSVARGGTDTQYF
TRBV5-1	-	TRBJ2-2	-	TGCGCCAGCAGCTTGGAGCTAGCCGCCGGGGAGCTGTTTTTT	CASSLELAAGELFF
TRBV12-3/TRBV12-4	-	TRBJ1-3	few	TGTGCCAGCAGTAATTCCCTAGACACCATATATTTT	CASSNSLDTIYF
TRBV6-5	-	TRBJ2-5	few	TGTGCCAGCAGTTACCGGCAGATAAACCAAGAGACCCAGTACTTC	CASSYRQINQETQYF
TRBV7-9	TRBD1	TRBJ2-1	-	TGTGCCAGCAGCCTGACAGGGGTCCCCTACAATGAGCAGTTCTTC	CASSLTGVPYNEQFF
TRBV7-7	-	TRBJ2-3	-	TGTGCTAGCAAGGGCTCACTTTCCACAGATACGCAGTATTTT	CASKGSLSTDTQYF
TRBV6-5	TRBD1	TRBJ1-1	-	TGTGCCAGCACCGACAGGGCAATAACTGAAGCTCTCTTT	CASTDRAITEALF
TRBV5-1	-	TRBJ1-2	-	TGCGCCAGCAGCTTCGACGGTTATGGCTACACCTTC	CASSFDGYGYTF
TRBV6-1	-	TRBJ2-2	-	TGTGCCAGCAGTGAAGTGGGCGGGGAGCTGTTTTTT	CASSEVGGELFF
TRBV20-1	TRBD1	TRBJ1-1	few	TGCAGTGCAAGTAGACAGGGGCCTAACACTGAAGCTTTCTTT	CSASRQGPNTEAFF
TRBV12-3/TRBV12-4	-	TRBJ2-1	-	TGTGCCAGCAGTTTATCGGACGGGAACAATGAGCAGTTCTTC	CASSLSDGNNEQFF
TRBV12-3/TRBV12-4	-	TRBJ2-1	few	TGTGCCAGCAGCGGTCCGGGGTATGGAGGGCAGTTCTTC	CASSGPGYGGQFF
TRBV29-1	-	TRBJ1-1	-	TGCAGCGTACTCAGGGTGATGAACACTGAAGCTTTCTTT	CSVLRVMNTEAFF
TRBV5-1	-	TRBJ2-3	-	TGCGCCAGCAGCCAAACTACTAGCACAGATACGCAGTATTTT	CASSQTTSTDTQYF
TRBV4-2	TRBD2	TRBJ2-7	few	TGTGCCAGCAGCCCAAAGCGGGAAAACTACCCCTACGAGCAGTACTTC	CASSPKRENYPYEQYF
TRBV5-1	-	TRBJ2-1	-	TGCGCCAGCAGCTTGGCCATTGAGCAGTTCTTC	CASSLAIEQFF
TRBV20-1	-	TRBJ2-3	few	TGCAGTGCTAGACTGGGGGCAACGGATACGCAGTATTTT	CSARLGATDTQYF
TRBV5-6	-	TRBJ2-1	few	TGTGCCAGCAGCTCCCACAAATTCGACAGGCTTTTCAATGAGCAGTTCTTC	CASSSHKFDRLFNEQFF
TRBV10-3	TRBD2	TRBJ2-1	few	TGTGCCATCACAGTCAAGGCTAGCGGAGTCCATGAGCAGTTCTTC	CAITVKASGVHEQFF
TRBV29-1	TRBD1	TRBJ1-2	few	TGCAGCCCGGGGACAGGGGATTATTTATATGGCTACACCTTC	CSPGTGDYLYGYTF
TRBV10-3	TRBD1	TRBJ1-2	few	TGTGCCATCAGCGGACAGGGTTCTAACTATGGCTACACCTTC	CAISGQGSNYGYTF
TRBV20-1	TRBD1	TRBJ1-2	many	TGCAGTGCAACCCTTGCGGACAGGGGAAGCTATGGCTACACCTTC	CSATLADRGSYGYTF
TRBV5-1	-	TRBJ2-2	few	TGCGCCAGCAGCTTTATGGGGGCTCCCGGGGAGCTGTTTTTT	CASSFMGAPGELFF
TRBV20-1	-	TRBJ1-6	-	TGCAGTGCTATACCTGTTTCTGGAAGTTCACCCCTCCACTTT	CSAIPVSGSSPLHF
TRBV20-1	TRBD1	TRBJ1-3	-	TGCAGTGCTGGGGACAGGGGTGGAAACACCATATATTTT	CSAGDRGGNTIYF
TRBV15	-	TRBJ1-6	-	TGTGCCACCAGCAGCGGGGGGAACCCCTATAATTCACCCCTCCACTTT	CATSSGGNPYNSPLHF
TRBV5-1	TRBD1	TRBJ1-1	-	TGCGCCAGCAGCTCAAGGACAGGGGGCGTGGCGGACACTGAAGCTTTCTTT	CASSSRTGGVADTEAFF
TRBV5-1	TRBD2	TRBJ2-1	once	TGCGCCAGCAGCTTGGTTCTAGCGGGGGGGCCGCAAGGTGAGCAGTTCTTC	CASSLVLAGGPQGEQFF
TRBV7-9	-	TRBJ2-7	-	TGTGCCAGCAGCCCCTGGCTAGGGGGCTACGAGCAGTACTTC	CASSPWLGGYEQYF
TRBV11-3	-	TRBJ2-5	-	TGTGCCAGCAGCTCAAGTCGGGACAAGGGACAAGAGACCCAGTACTTC	CASSSSRDKGQETQYF
TRBV15	-	TRBJ1-5	many	TGTGCCACCAGTCGGGACACCTATCAGCCCCAGCATTTT	CATSRDTYQPQHF
TRBV20-1	-	TRBJ2-7	-	TGCAGTGCCCCTCTTCTGAGGGGCCCACAAATGTACGAGCAGTACTTC	CSAPLLRGPQMYEQYF
TRBV6-5	-	TRBJ1-4	-	TGTGCCAGCTCGGATTACGGGCCAACTAATGAAAAACTGTTTTTT	CASSDYGPTNEKLFF
TRBV12-3/TRBV12-4	TRBD1	TRBJ1-1	-	TGTGCCAGCAGTAACAGGGGCCAAACGAAGACCGTTGAAGCTTTCTTT	CASSNRGQTKTVEAFF
TRBV20-1	-	TRBJ1-5	few	TGCAGTGCTAGTACTGGGGAGGAAAACAGCAATCAGCCCCAGCATTTT	CSASTGEENSNQPQHF
TRBV11-3	-	TRBJ1-1	few	TGTGCCAGCAGCTCAGCCCGACAGGCGAACACTGAAGCTTTCTTT	CASSSARQANTEAFF
TRBV5-1	-	TRBJ1-1	few	TGCGCCAGCAGCTTGGTATTCCTGGGGAGGGGAGACACTGAAGCTTTCTTT	CASSLVFLGRGDTEAFF
TRBV10-3	TRBD2	TRBJ2-1	-	TGTGCCATCAGTGAGTCGGGGACTAGTCCGTACAATGAGCAGTTCTTC	CAISESGTSPYNEQFF
TRBV12-3/TRBV12-4	-	TRBJ1-1	few	TGTGCCAGCAGTTTAGGGGTGGGCACTGAAGCTTTCTTT	CASSLGVGTEAFF
TRBV6-2/TRBV6-3	-	TRBJ2-3	-	TGTGCCAGCAGACCGGGGACTGGTACGCAGTATTTT	CASRPGTGTQYF
TRBV5-1	TRBD1	TRBJ2-7	-	TGCGCCAGCAGCTTGGCTGACAGGGTTCCCTACGAGCAGTACTTC	CASSLADRVPYEQYF
TRBV5-1	-	TRBJ1-2	many	TGCGCCAGCAGCTTGGCAGGAAGTCAGCGGGGCTACACCTTC	CASSLAGSQRGYTF
TRBV27	-	TRBJ1-1	-	TGTGCCAGCAGTTTACGAGGGTTGGACACTGAAGCTTTCTTT	CASSLRGLDTEAFF
TRBV12-3/TRBV12-4	-	TRBJ2-5	many	TGTGCCAGCAGTCTAGGACAGCAAGAGACCCAGTACTTC	CASSLGQQETQYF
TRBV30	TRBD1	TRBJ2-7	once	TGTGCCTGGAGTCCCGGACAGGGGAGGTACTACGAGCAGTACTTC	CAWSPGQGRYYEQYF
TRBV4-1	-	TRBJ1-5	-	TGCGCCAGCAGCCCCGACAGACATCAGCCCCAGCATTTT	CASSPDRHQPQHF
TRBV5-1	TRBD1	TRBJ2-3	few	TGCGCCAGCAGCTTGGATTATCAGGGGGGCACAGATACGCAGTATTTT	CASSLDYQGGTDTQYF
TRBV25-1	-	TRBJ2-5	-	TGTGCCAGCAGTGAAGGGTGGCAGGAGACCCAGTACTTC	CASSEGWQETQYF
TRBV2	TRBD2	TRBJ2-2	few	TGTGCCATCTCCCGGGGACTAGCGGGAGGGTACACCGGGGAGCTGTTTTTT	CAISRGLAGGYTGELFF
TRBV4-1	-	TRBJ2-6	few	TGCGCCAGCAGCCACACCGGGACTCTCTCTGGGGCCAACGTCCTGACTTTC	CASSHTGTLSGANVLTF
TRBV6-2/TRBV6-3	-	TRBJ2-7	-	TGTGCCAGCAGTTACTCTAGCGGTACTGGGTCCTACGAGCAGTACTTC	CASSYSSGTGSYEQYF
TRBV20-1	-	TRBJ1-2	few	TGCAGTGCTTTGAATTACTTAACTAACTATGGCTACACCTTC	CSALNYLTNYGYTF
TRBV10-3	-	TRBJ2-7	few	TGTGCCATCAGTGGCGGGACGGCAATCTACGAGCAGTACTTC	CAISGGTAIYEQYF